A single T cell receptor beta chain is shown here with its context. Its antigen remains unidentified. The authors extracted RNA and reverse transcribed it into cDNA as the sequencing template. Here immunoSEQ multiplex PCR was the method, and the copy in TCRdb shows in-frame clones only, minus some. The sample contains some 130,000 clones, 45% to 60% of which appear only once. Germline CDR1 SGHRS, CDR2 YFSETQ. The CDR3 is 16 amino acids. V lost 0 bases and J lost 0, with 12 bases in between. Lesional scalp punch biopsies and peripheral blood were collected from alopecia areata patients. The data originate from a study of CD8+ T cells in alopecia areata. Study background: Tofacitinib treatment spanned 6 to 18 months, with 6 months off drug afterward.

General observations from the study: Affected scalp, especially in alopecia totalis/universalis, had a higher clonality than normal scalp did.

Sequences were derived from CD4+ T cells sorted from blood, sampled at week 0. This sequence joins TRBV5-1 and TRBJ1-1; D ambiguous. This TCR was sampled from a human donor with alopecia areata. The CDR3 nucleotides are TGCGCCAGCAGCTTGGAACGTCGGACGTTGAACACTGAAGCTTTCTTT. Its protein is CASSLERRTLNTEAFF.